These T cell receptor beta chains were read from a single sample in a study of blood T cells in healthy people across ages. TCRdb fed the 5' RACE reads into MiXCR, producing one record per CDR3 protein. The repertoire consists of over 950,000 distinct CDR3 sequences, with 51% occurring once and the leading ten covering around a fifth. Material for sequencing was blood. These receptors originate from a woman in her fifties or sixties in good health. CDR3s include the opening cysteine and the closing phenylalanine or tryptophan. Fields, in order: D gene, V gene, J gene, clone size, CDR3 DNA, CDR3 protein. D genes are given only for firm matches. Where a row states a size, it is once, few, many or the class of an expanded clone; other rows omit it.

TRBD1	TRBV4-1	TRBJ2-7	-	TGCGCCAGCAGCCAGAAGGACAGGGGGCCGGACGAGCAGTACTTC	CASSQKDRGPDEQYF
TRBD2	TRBV18	TRBJ2-5	few	TGTGCCAGCTCAATCCTAGCGGCCAACCTGGGGGAGCAGTACTTC	CASSILAANLGEQYF
-	TRBV2	TRBJ2-7	-	TGTGCCAGCAGTGCGGCCACTAAGCAGTACTTC	CASSAATKQYF
TRBD2	TRBV5-1	TRBJ2-7	-	TGCGCCAGCAGCTTACGACTAGCGGGAGGACGCTCCTACGAGCAGTACTTC	CASSLRLAGGRSYEQYF
-	TRBV28	TRBJ2-7	-	TGTGCCAGCAGTTATGAACGGTGGATTGCTAACGAGCAGTACTTC	CASSYERWIANEQYF
-	TRBV7-2	TRBJ2-4	-	TGTGCCAGCAGCTTAGTGGCGGCGGCCATTCAGTACTTC	CASSLVAAAIQYF
TRBD1	TRBV7-2	TRBJ2-5	-	TGTGCCAGCAGCTTAGCAGGACAGGGGTGGAATGAGCAGTACTTC	CASSLAGQGWNEQYF
-	TRBV20-1	TRBJ1-5	few	TGCAGTGCCACAGACTCCCAGGGAATTCGCAATCAGCCCCAGCATTTT	CSATDSQGIRNQPQHF
-	TRBV14	TRBJ1-2	-	TGTGCCAGCAGCCTGGATGAGCGACACAGGGATGGCTACACCTTC	CASSLDERHRDGYTF
-	TRBV28	TRBJ1-2	-	TGTGCCATCTCGGGGGGCTCCTCAAACTATGGCTACACCTTC	CAISGGSSNYGYTF
-	TRBV18	TRBJ2-3	few	TGTGCCAGCTCACCAATGGGACAATACACAGATACGCAGTATTTT	CASSPMGQYTDTQYF
-	TRBV2	TRBJ2-7	-	TGTGCCAGCAGCGTCCGGGCAGGGGAGTCCTACGAGCAGTACTTC	CASSVRAGESYEQYF
-	TRBV6-5	TRBJ2-3	many	TGTGCCAGCAGTTACTCTGAAGCTCGCTCAGATACGCAGTATTTT	CASSYSEARSDTQYF
-	TRBV27	TRBJ2-7	few	TGTGCCAGCAGTTTATCGAAACGGCGGGAACGTGACTACGAGCAGTACTTC	CASSLSKRRERDYEQYF
TRBD1	TRBV7-2	TRBJ2-5	few	TGTGCCAGCAGCCCGAGGACAGGGGAACAAGAGACCCAGTACTTC	CASSPRTGEQETQYF
-	TRBV7-2	TRBJ2-1	once	TGTGCCAGCAGCTTAGCGAGACTACGGAATGAGCAGTTCTTC	CASSLARLRNEQFF